Each of the 18 T cell receptor beta chains below was sequenced from the same sample in a study of T cell changes during pregnancy in multiple sclerosis (dated by TCRdb to the late 2010s). Libraries came from the immunoSEQ multiplex PCR assay. TCRdb's version of the immuneACCESS table is confined to in-frame rearrangements and falls short of the full clone set. An unresolved V gene accounts for under half of the shortfall where checked; the remainder is of unknown origin. Across this sample there are 70,000 to 100,000 clones, with more than 90% seen only once. Approximately 1.4% of the sample is held by the ten biggest clonotypes. Sequences were derived from peripheral blood, sampled in the first trimester of pregnancy. These receptors were taken from a female donor with multiple sclerosis, enrolled in a pregnancy study.

J is TRBJ2-7 and V is TRBV27; 7 nucleotides match TRBD1. This CDR3 region has 14 residues. CDR1 MNHEY and CDR2 SMNVEV come from the germline V gene (reference sequence). V lost 3 bases and J lost 4; bases outside the gene matches: 6. The CDR3 coding sequence is TGTGCCAGCAGTTTGTCCGGGACAGAATACGAGCAGTACTTC. As protein: CASSLSGTEYEQYF.

V is TRBV28 and J is TRBJ2-7, with TRBD1 matching over 9 bases. CDR3 length: 15 residues. Germline-derived CDR1 and CDR2 are MDHEN and SYDVKM. V lost 3 bases and J lost 1; bases outside the gene matches: 4. Here the CDR3 reads CASSFLGTGSYEQYF. The CDR3 DNA reads as TGTGCCAGCAGTTTTCTCGGGACAGGGTCCTACGAGCAGTACTTC.

V gene TRBV28 combines with J gene TRBJ1-2; TRBD1 is a possible D gene (5 bases). Trimming pared 4 bases from V and 4 bases from J, leaving 13 bases between. The CDR3 totals 14 residues. CDR1 MDHEN and CDR2 SYDVKM come from the germline V gene. The CDR3 region has the DNA TGTGCCAGCAGTTCAGGGTCTGCGAGCTATGGCTACACCTTC. Translation: CASSSGSASYGYTF.

The genes are TRBV7-9 and TRBJ2-1, with D tentatively TRBD1 (6 bases). Germline assignment: CDR1 SEHNR and CDR2 FQNEAQ (reference sequence). This CDR3 comprises 16 residues. Trimming pared 6 bases from V and 0 bases from J, leaving 15 bases between. The DNA for the CDR3 is TGTGCCAGCAGAGAAGTCAGGGGCAGCTCCTACAATGAGCAGTTCTTC. It codes for CASREVRGSSYNEQFF.

The chain joins TRBV19 to TRBJ1-5, with a weak D call TRBD1 (5 bases). The CDR3 runs 14 residues. Germline V lookup: CDR1 LNHDA, CDR2 SQIVND (reference sequence). V was clipped by 5 bases and J by 6 bases, with 14 bases between them. CDR3 residues: CASSVMAGRQPQHF. For the CDR3, the DNA is TGTGCCAGTAGTGTTATGGCAGGGCGTCAGCCCCAGCATTTT.

V is TRBV9 and J is TRBJ2-7; 9 bases map to TRBD1. The germline V gene encodes CDR1 SGDLS and CDR2 YYNGEE. Trimming cost V 0 bases and J 2 bases; bases outside gene matches: 0. The CDR3 sequence is 14 residues long. The chain's CDR3 is CASSVGTGAYEQYF. The CDR3 nucleotides are TGTGCCAGCAGCGTAGGGACAGGGGCCTACGAGCAGTACTTC.

The genes are TRBV7-9 and TRBJ2-7; D might be TRBD2 (5 bases). The ends were cut back, 1 base at V and 6 bases at J, with 10 bases in the middle. This CDR3 spans 13 amino acids. Germline V gene sequence: CDR1 SEHNR, CDR2 FQNEAQ (reference sequence). CDR3 bases: TGTGCCAGCAGCTTAGTGAGGGTCTCCGAGCAGTACTTC. It specifies CASSLVRVSEQYF.

The V gene is TRBV30, the J gene TRBJ2-1; 9 bases align to TRBD2. The CDR3 has 14 amino acids. Germline V gene sequence: CDR1 GTSNPN, CDR2 SVGIG (reference sequence). The ends lost 6 bases at V and 4 bases at J; junction bases unmatched: 7. CDR3 nucleotide sequence: TGTGCCTGCCCCGGGACTAGCTCTTACAATGAGCAGTTCTTC. Amino acid sequence: CACPGTSSYNEQFF.

This chain links TRBV28 with TRBJ2-1, with D perhaps matching TRBD1 (5 bases). CDR1 is MDHEN, CDR2 SYDVKM, per germline. Trimming cost V 2 bases and J 9 bases, with 14 bases left between them. The CDR3 runs to 14 residues. The CDR3 is CASSLDDSIFEQFF. In DNA, the CDR3 is TGTGCCAGCAGTTTAGATGACAGCATCTTTGAGCAGTTCTTC.

This chain connects TRBV6-5 to TRBJ1-2; D ambiguous. The CDR3 covers 13 residues. V was clipped by 5 bases and J by 8 bases, with 15 bases between them. CDR1 and CDR2 (germline): MNHEY, SVGAGI. The CDR3 loop reads CASSPRNLMGYTF. The CDR3 DNA sequence: TGTGCCAGCAGTCCCAGAAACCTTATGGGCTACACCTTC.

V gene TRBV10-1 combines with J gene TRBJ2-5; 12 nucleotides align to TRBD1. With 1 base clipped from V and 5 bases from J, the junction kept 8 bases outside the gene matches. Germline-derived CDR1 and CDR2 are WNHNN and SYGVQD (reference sequence). This CDR3 has 17 amino acids. For the CDR3, the DNA is TGCGCCAGCAGTGAGTTGGTCGGGACAGGGGGCCAGGAGACCCAGTACTTC. Protein: CASSELVGTGGQETQYF.

The chain has TRBV6-5 and TRBJ1-2; 10 bases fit TRBD1. CDR1 MNHEY and CDR2 SVGAGI come from the germline V gene. CDR3 size: 16 residues. The ends lost 1 base at V and 2 bases at J; junction bases unmatched: 4. As DNA, the CDR3 is TGTGCCAGCAGTTACTTTGGGACAGGGGTAAACTATGGCTACACCTTC. Its translation is CASSYFGTGVNYGYTF.

This chain joins TRBV9 and TRBJ2-1, with TRBD2 as a possible D gene (5 bases). CDR3 length equals 15 residues. The germline CDR1 and CDR2 sequences are SGDLS and YYNGEE. Trimming pared 0 bases from V and 4 bases from J, leaving 11 bases between. The CDR3 DNA sequence: TGTGCCAGCAGCGTAGCGAGGGAGTCTTACAATGAGCAGTTCTTC. Its protein is CASSVARESYNEQFF.

This clone was recorded once. This chain joins TRBV15 and TRBJ2-1, with 8 bases lining up with TRBD2. CDR3 size: 17 residues. The germline V gene encodes CDR1 LNHNV and CDR2 YYDKDF (reference sequence). The trim removed 0 bases at V and 4 bases at J, leaving 8 bases unmatched. CDR3 protein: CATSRELGLAGYNEQFF. In nucleotides, the CDR3 is TGTGCCACCAGCAGAGAGTTGGGGTTAGCGGGGTACAATGAGCAGTTCTTC.

V usage is TRBV15 and J usage is TRBJ2-7; 13 nucleotides agree with TRBD2. CDR3 size: 18 residues. The J segment lost 3 bases and the V segment lost 0 bases, leaving 8 bases of the junction unmatched. The germline CDR1 and CDR2 sequences are LNHNV and YYDKDF (reference sequence). The DNA for the CDR3 is TGTGCCACCAGCAGAGACAAACCGGGACTAGCGGGATTCTACGAGCAGTACTTC. Translation gives CATSRDKPGLAGFYEQYF. Using reference TRBV15 and TRBJ2-7 for the parts outside the CDR3, the full variable domain is DAMVIQNPRYQVTQFGKPVTLSCSQTLNHNVMYWYQQKSSQAPKLLFHYYDKDFNNEADTPDNFQSRRPNTSFCFLDIRSPGLGDTAMYLCATSRDKPGLAGFYEQYFGPGTRLTVT.

The J gene is TRBJ2-5, the V gene TRBV15; D ambiguous. Germline V gives CDR1 LNHNV, CDR2 YYDKDF (reference sequence). V was clipped by 0 bases and J by 7 bases, with 6 bases between them. CDR3 size: 12 residues. CDR3 sequence: CATSRDRGTQYF. The CDR3 DNA follows: TGTGCCACCAGCAGAGATCGAGGGACCCAGTACTTC.

The chain recombines TRBV28 with TRBJ1-2; 7 bases are a match to TRBD1. J was trimmed by 0 bases and V by 5 bases; bases with no gene match: 12. The CDR3 extends over 17 amino acids. Germline V CDR1 and CDR2: MDHEN, SYDVKM. CDR3 in DNA: TGTGCCAGCAGTCGCCGAGACAGGGTAACAACTAACTATGGCTACACCTTC. Encoded protein: CASSRRDRVTTNYGYTF.

The chain uses TRBV27 and TRBJ2-4, with a possible D match to TRBD1 (7 bases). There are 18 residues in the CDR3. The germline V gene encodes CDR1 MNHEY and CDR2 SMNVEV (reference sequence). V was shortened by 4 bases and J by 3 bases, with 22 bases between the two germline ends. As DNA, the CDR3 is TGTGCCAGCAGTTCCTTTCAACGACAGGGAGGAAGCAAAAACATTCAGTACTTC. This translates into CASSSFQRQGGSKNIQYF.